The clone carrying this T cell receptor (beta chain) is deemed medium-sized. The antigen remains undetermined. This sample stems from a study of T and B cells in COVID-19 patients. Across the whole study: Peripheral blood came from COVID-19 patients with active infection or after recovery.

Multiplex PCR with BIOMED2 TRB-A/B primer pools amplified TRB rearrangements. TCRdb re-called the multiplex PCR reads through MiXCR, storing one row per CDR3 protein. The table has around 16,000 distinct CDR3 sequences, under 35% seen once. TRB was amplified from about 250-500 ng of blood genomic DNA. Study-level results: Patients with COVID-19 reportedly showed strongly skewed T cell receptor beta variable and joining gene usage. Blood from mildly ill patients while symptomatic, and early samples from severe cases, were scarce.

Per germline, CDR1 MNHEY and CDR2 SMNVEV (reference sequence). This CDR3 is 14 amino acids long. Trimming shortened V by 7 bases and J by 4 bases, and 17 bases separated the two germline ends. The specimen was blood. The rearrangement joins TRBV27 to TRBJ2-7; D ambiguous. This sequence was found in a human donor who had recovered from COVID-19. The CDR3 loop is CASISAGAKYEQYF. CDR3 nucleotide sequence: TGTGCCAGCATTTCTGCAGGCGCAAAGTACGAGCAGTACTTC.